This paragraph covers one T cell receptor beta chain sequence. What it binds is not known. The data derive from a study of cytomegalovirus exposure and HLA in healthy donors. Study summary: In a previous analysis, around 110 million unique TCR beta sequences were found from 170 million or so T cells. General observations from the study: Equally common other TCR beta chains were less clonally expanded than HLA-associated ones, a later analysis found. What a later analysis showed was that several of the most significant clusters appeared linked to common viral pathogens.

The PCR used 60 Vbeta and 13 Jbeta primers. Repertoires were generated with immunoSEQ multiplex PCR, while TCRdb's copy carries only in-frame clones and drops some. In the table there are some 190,000 clones, approximately 86% of which are singletons. The CDR3 consists of 17 residues. Germline CDR1 LGHNT, CDR2 FRNRAP. The junction had 10 bases not matched to a gene; V was cut back by 3 bases and J by 4 bases. The sequenced material came from PBMCs. This clonotype was obtained from a woman younger than 35 in good health and CMV-seronegative. V usage is TRBV12-5 and J usage is TRBJ2-2; TRBD1 aligns across 8 bases. This CDR3 is CASGFPYRGSGTGELFF. Written as DNA, the CDR3 is TGTGCTAGTGGTTTCCCATACAGGGGGTCGGGCACCGGGGAGCTGTTTTTT.